One and the same sample provided the 31 T cell receptor beta chains below, sequenced in a study of T-cell memory formation after mild COVID-19. TCRdb fed the 5' RACE reads into MiXCR, producing one record per CDR3 protein. The top ten clones hold 2.4% of a sample with about 190,000 distinct CDR3 sequences, 15% to 20% of them seen once. Input material: PBMCs or a T cell subset sorted from them (not recorded which). The receptors were sampled from an adult woman who had mild COVID-19 (a few samples of this study predate the infection). Cell type and time point are not known.

The V call is TRBV2, the J call TRBJ2-1, with TRBD2 matching 9 bases. The CDR3 has 13 amino acids. V lost 6 bases to trimming and J lost 6 bases; unmatched junction nucleotides: 3. CDR1 and CDR2 (germline): SNHLY, FYNNEI. The CDR3 DNA reads TGTGCCAGCAGAGGACTAGCGTTCAATGAGCAGTTCTTC. This gives the protein CASRGLAFNEQFF.

This clonotype was counted a few times. The chain carries TRBV5-1 and TRBJ1-2; D not certain. This CDR3 region has 12 residues. Between the trimmed V and J ends, which lost 4 bases and 1 base, there was a span of 5 bases. From germline, CDR1 is SGHRS and CDR2 YFSETQ. CDR3 region: CASSQSNYGYTF. CDR3 in DNA: TGCGCCAGCAGCCAAAGTAACTATGGCTACACCTTC.

Ten or more counts support this clonotype. This chain links TRBV9 with TRBJ2-7; tentative D call: TRBD2 (7 bases). V was cut by 1 base and J by 3 bases, with 11 bases left in between. The CDR3 contains 14 residues. The V gene's germline CDR1 is SGDLS and CDR2 YYNGEE. This CDR3 is CASSVSGGSYEQYF. The CDR3 coding sequence is TGTGCCAGCAGCGTATCGGGGGGCAGCTACGAGCAGTACTTC.

This clonotype was seen many times. DNA of the CDR3: TGTGCCAGCCGCAGGGTCCCCCCCGCGAACACCGGGGAGCTGTTTTTT. Protein: CASRRVPPANTGELFF. V usage is TRBV7-8 and J usage is TRBJ2-2; perhaps TRBD1 as D (5 bases). Deletions cut 8 bases from V and 0 bases from J, with 16 bases between. In germline, CDR1 is SGHVS, CDR2 FQNEAQ. This CDR3 is built from 16 residues.

V gene TRBV12-3 or TRBV12-4 combines with J gene TRBJ1-1, with D perhaps TRBD1 (5 bases). Trimming shortened V by 8 bases and J by 1 base, and 11 bases separated the two germline ends. CDR3 length: 13 residues. The CDR3 DNA reads TGTGCCAGCCGCAAAACAGGGAACACTGAAGCTTTCTTT. Translating gives CASRKTGNTEAFF.

The rearrangement links TRBV5-5 to TRBJ2-7; no clear D gene. CDR3 size: 12 residues. V lost 3 bases, J lost 10 bases, and 14 bases lay in between. Germline V gene lookup returns CDR1 SGHKS and CDR2 YYEKEE (reference sequence). As DNA, the CDR3 is TGTGCCAGCAGCTCCACCTTGGTGGAACAGTACTTC. Protein sequence: CASSSTLVEQYF.

This clonotype appeared a few times. CDR3 coding DNA: TGTGCCAGCAGCCAAGGGGGAAAACGCCTGTTCTTC. Translated: CASSQGGKRLFF. The chain is built from TRBV3-1 and TRBJ2-1; D is ambiguous. V lost 1 base and J 15 bases, leaving 13 bases between the germline ends. Per the germline V gene, CDR1 is LGHDT and CDR2 is YNNKEL (reference sequence). The CDR3 has 12 amino acids.

This clonotype has a count of ten or more. The chain uses TRBV7-9 and TRBJ2-3, with 7 bases aligning to TRBD2. This CDR3 has 16 residues. V lost 3 bases to trimming and J lost 0 bases; unmatched junction nucleotides: 6. Germline CDR1 reads SEHNR; CDR2 reads FQNEAQ (reference sequence). The CDR3 loop is CASSLRAGSSTDTQYF. The DNA for the CDR3 is TGTGCCAGCAGCTTGCGAGCGGGATCCAGCACAGATACGCAGTATTTT.

This clonotype was counted a few times. This sequence joins TRBV12-3 or TRBV12-4 and TRBJ2-1, with 10 bases that match TRBD1. The CDR3 runs to 17 residues. Trimming at V came to 4 bases and at J to 2 bases, leaving 8 bases not matched to a gene. The CDR3 loop reads CASSSGTGVLTYNEQFF. CDR3 coding DNA: TGTGCCAGCAGTTCGGGGACAGGGGTTTTAACCTACAATGAGCAGTTCTTC.

This clonotype was detected many times. The chain joins TRBV20-1 to TRBJ1-2; D gene uncertain. This CDR3 comprises 15 residues. In germline, CDR1 is DFQATT, CDR2 SNEGSKA (reference sequence). V lost 0 bases, J lost 0 bases, and 11 bases lay in between. CDR3: CSARDRGQANYGYTF. CDR3 DNA: TGCAGTGCTAGAGATCGAGGCCAAGCTAACTATGGCTACACCTTC.

The chain carries TRBV2 and TRBJ2-3; no clear D gene. V lost 6 bases and J 1 base, leaving 8 bases between the germline ends. The CDR3 totals 13 residues. Per the germline V gene, CDR1 is SNHLY and CDR2 is FYNNEI. CDR3 residues: CASRRLGTDTQYF. In DNA form, the CDR3 reads TGTGCCAGCAGGCGTTTGGGCACAGATACGCAGTATTTT.

This CDR3 is CSARVGLAGEQYF. CDR3 nucleotides: TGCAGTGCTAGAGTGGGACTAGCGGGCGAGCAGTACTTC. This chain uses TRBV20-1 with TRBJ2-7; 12 bases agree with TRBD2. The junction had 1 base not matched to a gene; V was cut back by 1 base and J by 6 bases. Germline V gene sequence: CDR1 DFQATT, CDR2 SNEGSKA (reference sequence). This CDR3 comprises 13 residues.

The genes are TRBV9 and TRBJ1-3, with TRBD1 identical over 9 bases. The germline gives CDR1 SGDLS, CDR2 YYNGEE. This CDR3 comprises 17 residues. V shed 2 bases, J shed 4 bases, and the junction held 10 bases outside the gene matches. The CDR3 loop is CASSVSARDRDGNTIYF. In nucleotides, the CDR3 is TGTGCCAGCAGCGTCTCAGCTCGGGACAGGGACGGAAACACCATATATTTT.

This chain uses TRBV5-1 with TRBJ2-3; D is tentatively TRBD1 or TRBD2 (5 bases each). The CDR3 contains 16 residues. Germline V gene lookup returns CDR1 SGHRS and CDR2 YFSETQ. Between the trimmed V and J ends, which lost 4 bases and 0 bases, there was a span of 15 bases. The CDR3 is CASSVPRGVSTDTQYF. CDR3 sequence (DNA): TGCGCCAGCAGCGTACCCCGGGGCGTGAGCACAGATACGCAGTATTTT. The full variable domain, with the rest looked up from reference TRBV5-1 and TRBJ2-3, is KAGVTQTPRYLIKTRGQQVTLSCSPISGHRSVSWYQQTPGQGLQFLFEYFSETQRNKGNFPGRFSGRQFSNSRSEMNVSTLELGDSALYLCASSVPRGVSTDTQYFGPGTRLTVL.

There are a few counts of this clonotype. This chain connects TRBV5-5 to TRBJ1-2, with D unresolved. The germline V and J ends were trimmed by 0 bases and 3 bases, with 6 bases remaining between them. The CDR3 runs to 13 residues. CDR1 and CDR2 (germline): SGHKS, YYEKEE (reference sequence). CDR3 in DNA: TGTGCCAGCAGCTTGGAACACTACTATGGCTACACCTTC. This encodes CASSLEHYYGYTF. The whole variable domain, remainder taken from reference TRBV5-5 and TRBJ1-2, is DAGVTQSPTHLIKTRGQQVTLRCSPISGHKSVSWYQQVLGQGPQFIFQYYEKEERGRGNFPDRFSARQFPNYSSELNVNALLLGDSALYLCASSLEHYYGYTFGSGTRLTVV.

This clonotype was seen only a few times. This chain joins TRBV20-1 and TRBJ1-1; D possibly corresponds to TRBD1 (5 bases). The CDR3 totals 17 residues. Trimming took off 6 bases at V and 0 bases at J, with 23 bases between the two ends. CDR1 is DFQATT, CDR2 SNEGSKA, per germline (reference sequence). The CDR3 DNA follows: TGCAGTGCGCATCGTATGGGGCTGCAGTATTTGAACACTGAAGCTTTCTTT. Amino acid sequence: CSAHRMGLQYLNTEAFF.

The chain links TRBV6-5 to TRBJ1-6, with no clear D. CDR1 is MNHEY and CDR2 is SVGAGI in the germline V gene. With 3 bases removed from V and 7 bases from J, the gap between germline ends came to 22 bases. This CDR3 is built from 18 residues. The CDR3 region is CASSYASRRRGLNSPLHF. The CDR3 nucleotides read TGTGCCAGCAGTTATGCAAGCCGCCGCCGAGGTCTAAATTCACCCCTCCACTTT.

The chain employs TRBV12-2 and TRBJ1-2. TRBV12-2 is marked as a pseudogene. The CDR3 sequence is 16 residues long. The CDR3 DNA reads TGTGCAAGTCGCTTACCCCTCCGAAGGGACTACTATGGCTACACCTTC. It codes for CASRLPLRRDYYGYTF.

The rearrangement uses TRBV30 and TRBJ1-1; TRBD1 matches 9 bases. J lost 1 base, V lost 3 bases, and 6 bases had no gene match. This CDR3 has 15 amino acids. Germline values: CDR1 GTSNPN, CDR2 SVGIG (reference sequence). The CDR3 sequence: CAWSAGTGSNTEAFF. The CDR3 DNA is TGTGCCTGGAGCGCCGGGACAGGGTCGAACACTGAAGCTTTCTTT. Based on the CDR3 plus reference TRBV30 and TRBJ1-1, the full variable domain is SQTIHQWPATLVQPVGSPLSLECTVEGTSNPNLYWYRQAAGRGLQLLFYSVGIGQISSEVPQNLSASRPQDRQFILSSKKLLLSDSGFYLCAWSAGTGSNTEAFFGQGTRLTVV.

This chain connects TRBV30 to TRBJ2-3; 10 nucleotides match TRBD1. There are 17 residues in the CDR3. Germline CDR1 is GTSNPN and CDR2 is SVGIG (reference sequence). V was clipped by 1 base and J by 5 bases; unmatched bases: 12. CDR3 DNA sequence: TGTGCCTGGAGTGAGCCCCGGGACAGGGGTGATCGAGATACGCAGTATTTT. This translates into CAWSEPRDRGDRDTQYF.

In this sample, this clonotype turned up many times. The gene calls are TRBV18 and TRBJ2-3; 11 positions match TRBD2. Germline CDR1 KGHSH, CDR2 LQKENI. V lost 4 bases to trimming and J lost 2 bases; unmatched junction nucleotides: 11. This CDR3 comprises 18 residues. The CDR3 loop is CASSLLPTSGETTDTQYF. The CDR3, as DNA: TGTGCCAGCTCACTTTTGCCGACTAGCGGGGAAACCACAGATACGCAGTATTTT.

This chain links TRBV7-8 with TRBJ2-7; 9 positions match TRBD2. Germline trimming cut 4 bases from V and 3 bases from J; bases unmatched to any gene: 7. The CDR3 totals 15 residues. Germline V CDR1 and CDR2: SGHVS, FQNEAQ. The CDR3 DNA sequence: TGTGCCAGCAGCTCCAGGCTAGCGGGGTACTACGAGCAGTACTTC. It yields the protein CASSSRLAGYYEQYF.

In its sample, this clonotype was seen a few times. The chain recombines TRBV24-1 with TRBJ2-3; no clear D. The CDR3 has 13 residues. V dropped 9 bases and J dropped 2 bases, with 11 bases sitting between them. The germline CDR1 and CDR2 sequences are KGHDR and SFDVKD. The CDR3 sequence: CATVDTYTDTQYF. CDR3 sequence (DNA): TGTGCCACCGTAGACACATACACAGATACGCAGTATTTT.

This clonotype was picked up a small number of times. This chain joins TRBV5-1 and TRBJ1-1; the D gene is possibly TRBD1 (6 bases). Per germline, CDR1 SGHRS and CDR2 YFSETQ. The CDR3 contains 12 residues. The V gene lost 3 bases and the J gene lost 5 bases, with 8 bases spanning the gap. The DNA for the CDR3 is TGCGCCAGCAGCTCCCAGGGGACTGAAGCTTTCTTT. Residues: CASSSQGTEAFF. Full variable domain (missing parts from reference TRBV5-1 and TRBJ1-1): KAGVTQTPRYLIKTRGQQVTLSCSPISGHRSVSWYQQTPGQGLQFLFEYFSETQRNKGNFPGRFSGRQFSNSRSEMNVSTLELGDSALYLCASSSQGTEAFFGQGTRLTVV.

The gene calls are TRBV24-1 and TRBJ1-5; D is unresolved. Per the germline V gene, CDR1 is KGHDR and CDR2 is SFDVKD. Trimming pared 9 bases from V and 2 bases from J, leaving 7 bases between. CDR3 length: 12 residues. In DNA form, the CDR3 reads TGTGCCACCGGGATCGGCAATCAGCCCCAGCATTTT. Protein sequence: CATGIGNQPQHF.

This chain uses TRBV4-1 with TRBJ2-2, with 8 bases that match TRBD1. Germline assignment: CDR1 MGHRA and CDR2 YSYEKL. The CDR3 extends over 17 amino acids. The V gene end was trimmed by 4 bases and the J gene end by 6 bases; junction bases not matched to a gene: 13. The CDR3 nucleotides are TGCGCCAGCAGCCCCAAAGTACAGGACAGGGTTTCCGGGGAGCTGTTTTTT. It is translated as CASSPKVQDRVSGELFF.

This clonotype was picked up a small number of times. The chain employs TRBV24-1 and TRBJ2-3; possible D gene TRBD2, 6 bases. CDR1 KGHDR and CDR2 SFDVKD come from the germline V gene. V was cut by 1 base and J by 2 bases, with 12 bases left in between. This CDR3 has 16 residues. CDR3 bases: TGTGCCACCAGTGATTTCGGGCGGGGCTACACAGATACGCAGTATTTT. Protein sequence: CATSDFGRGYTDTQYF.

The table lists this clonotype with a few counts. V and J are TRBV7-2 and TRBJ1-4, with unresolved D. The germline CDR1 and CDR2 sequences are SGHTA and FQGNSA. The CDR3 is 13 residues long. V gave up 5 bases and J gave up 4 bases, with 8 bases separating them. The CDR3 region has the DNA TGTGCCAGCAGCCCCCGGATTAATGAAAAACTGTTTTTT. It yields the protein CASSPRINEKLFF.

Only a few counts were recorded for this clonotype. The CDR3 spells CASSQASGKVGEQYF. The CDR3 DNA reads TGTGCCAGCAGCCAAGCTAGCGGGAAGGTGGGCGAGCAGTACTTC. The chain combines TRBV4-2 with TRBJ2-7; 9 bases are shared with TRBD2. This CDR3 is 15 amino acids long. The germline V gene has CDR1 LGHNA and CDR2 YNFKEQ. V lost 1 base to trimming and J lost 6 bases; unmatched junction nucleotides: 7.

In its sample, this clonotype was seen a few times. This chain uses TRBV30 with TRBJ2-5; TRBD2 agrees at 8 bases. CDR3 length: 15 amino acids. Germline V gives CDR1 GTSNPN, CDR2 SVGIG (reference sequence). The ends lost 7 bases at V and 5 bases at J; junction bases unmatched: 15. The DNA for the CDR3 is TGTGCCTCCGAATCTATACCGGGACTAGTGGAGACCCAGTACTTC. Its protein product is CASESIPGLVETQYF.

The CDR3 coding sequence is TGTGCCACCTCACAGGGGAGGACTGAAGCTTTCTTT. Translated, it gives CATSQGRTEAFF. The chain couples TRBV7-8 to TRBJ1-1; TRBD1 aligns across 7 bases. This CDR3 region has 12 residues. The V gene's germline CDR1 is SGHVS and CDR2 FQNEAQ. V trimming: 10 bases; J trimming: 5 bases; junction bases outside the gene matches: 7.